These 22 T cell receptor beta chains came from one sample sequenced in a study of T-cell memory formation after mild COVID-19 (dated by TCRdb to the early 2020s). Library construction relied on 5' RACE. Sequencing was carried out with an Illumina NovaSeq 6000. In-frame beta chains were kept once TCRdb had trimmed the public reads at Q25 with fastp and called clones with MiXCR. Rows are combined by CDR3 protein, so each entry shows the most common genes and DNA. The sample includes 350,000 to 500,000 distinct CDR3 sequences, with about 20% observed a single time. The ten largest make up more than 8% of the sample. The sample was PBMCs or a T cell subset sorted from them (not recorded which). Every receptor here comes from an adult woman who had mild COVID-19 (a few samples of this study predate the infection). The sample titles of this study are shuffled in the database, so cell type and time point are left out; the donor was told from shared clones.

This chain's CDR3 is CSVGGGRGNTEAFF. Here the CDR3 DNA reads TGCAGTGTTGGGGGAGGGCGGGGGAACACTGAAGCTTTCTTT. The V call is TRBV20-1, the J call TRBJ1-1, with D perhaps TRBD1 (5 bases). V lost 7 bases, J lost 1 base, and 16 bases lay in between. The CDR3 is made up of 14 amino acids. Germline V CDR1 and CDR2: DFQATT, SNEGSKA (reference sequence).

The V call is TRBV6-5, the J call TRBJ1-2, with TRBD1 identical over 9 bases. This CDR3 is built from 16 residues. Unmatched junction bases numbered 12, after V lost 6 bases and J lost 4 bases. Germline-derived CDR1 and CDR2 are MNHEY and SVGAGI. The CDR3 region has the DNA TGTGCCAGCAGCGATACAGGGGGCGCGGTTGGCTATGGCTACACCTTC. Translation gives CASSDTGGAVGYGYTF.

Only a few counts were recorded for this clonotype. This chain connects TRBV20-1 to TRBJ1-2; 7 nucleotides match TRBD1. The germline CDR1 and CDR2 sequences are DFQATT and SNEGSKA (reference sequence). The length of the CDR3 is 12 residues. The V gene end was trimmed by 5 bases and the J gene end by 4 bases; junction bases not matched to a gene: 4. CDR3 region: CSAPDRAYGYTF. In nucleotides, the CDR3 is TGCAGTGCTCCCGACAGGGCCTATGGCTACACCTTC.

This rearrangement joins TRBV7-9 to TRBJ2-7; the D gene is possibly TRBD1 (6 bases). The V and J ends lost 6 bases and 7 bases respectively, with 16 bases between them. Germline V gene sequence: CDR1 SEHNR, CDR2 FQNEAQ (reference sequence). The CDR3 length is 13 residues. Here the CDR3 reads CASSRDTPEEQYF. The CDR3 DNA sequence: TGTGCCAGCAGTAGGGACACCCCCGAGGAGCAGTACTTC.

This clonotype was recorded a few times. This sequence joins TRBV12-3 or TRBV12-4 and TRBJ2-3; the match to TRBD2 covers 7 bases. V gave up 11 bases and J gave up 0 bases; unmatched junction bases: 11. The CDR3 extends over 15 amino acids. Here the CDR3 DNA reads TGTGCCGCAGGGACGCGACTAGCTAGCACAGATACGCAGTATTTT. Amino acid sequence: CAAGTRLASTDTQYF.

V usage is TRBV7-3 and J usage is TRBJ2-1; D is perhaps TRBD2 (6 bases). This CDR3 has 16 residues. Per germline, CDR1 SGHTA and CDR2 FQGTGA. Trimming took 3 bases from V and 3 from J, leaving 15 bases between them. CDR3 nucleotide sequence: TGTGCCAGCAGCTTCGTTGGCCTCGGGGGCTACAATGAGCAGTTCTTC. It translates to CASSFVGLGGYNEQFF.

This clonotype occurred a few times. The chain joins TRBV24-1 to TRBJ2-7; D is unresolved. The CDR3 sequence is 16 residues long. Trimming pared 3 bases from V and 3 bases from J, leaving 17 bases between. Looked up from germline, CDR1 is KGHDR and CDR2 is SFDVKD. CDR3 sequence: CATSDTPGSGHYEQYF. CDR3 nucleotide sequence: TGTGCCACCAGTGATACCCCCGGGTCGGGCCACTACGAGCAGTACTTC.

There are a few counts of this clonotype. This chain links TRBV11-2 with TRBJ1-5; TRBD1 agrees at 9 bases. Germline V gene sequence: CDR1 SGHAT, CDR2 FQNNGV. The CDR3 runs to 15 residues. V lost 1 base and J lost 6; bases outside the gene matches: 4. The CDR3, as DNA: TGTGCCAGCAGCTTAGGCGGGACAGGGTCTCAGCCCCAGCATTTT. Residues: CASSLGGTGSQPQHF.

The V gene is TRBV25-1, the J gene TRBJ1-6; D is possibly TRBD1 (5 bases). CDR3 size: 15 residues. Trimming pared 1 base from V and 5 bases from J, leaving 9 bases between. The germline CDR1 and CDR2 sequences are MGHDK and SYGVNS. CDR3 DNA: TGTGCCAGCAGTGAATTAGGGGCAAATAATTCACCCCTCCACTTT. Encoded protein: CASSELGANNSPLHF.

This clonotype was seen repeatedly, ten times or more. The chain uses TRBV7-9 and TRBJ1-4, with 9 bases fitting TRBD1. This CDR3 contains 16 residues. Germline assignment: CDR1 SEHNR and CDR2 FQNEAQ (reference sequence). With 5 bases clipped from V and 6 bases from J, the junction kept 10 bases outside the gene matches. CDR3 amino acids: CASSGYRGRGDEKLFF. In nucleotides, the CDR3 is TGTGCCAGCAGCGGCTACAGGGGGCGCGGGGATGAAAAACTGTTTTTT.

CDR3 region: CATSRTDLYNEQFF. The CDR3 DNA reads as TGTGCCACCAGCAGAACTGACTTATACAATGAGCAGTTCTTC. The chain has TRBV15 and TRBJ2-1; no clear D gene. CDR3 length: 14 amino acids. With 2 bases removed from V and 4 bases from J, the gap between germline ends came to 9 bases. The germline V gene has CDR1 LNHNV and CDR2 YYDKDF (reference sequence).

CDR3 sequence: CSAPLGTGFYEQYF. CDR3 in DNA: TGCAGTGCCCCCCTCGGGACAGGGTTCTACGAGCAGTACTTC. The chain combines TRBV20-1 with TRBJ2-7; 9 bases are a match to TRBD1. The CDR3 has 14 amino acids. From germline, CDR1 is DFQATT and CDR2 SNEGSKA (reference sequence). Trimming at V came to 6 bases and at J to 3 bases, leaving 9 bases not matched to a gene.

In this sample, this clonotype turned up a few times. The rearrangement links TRBV7-6 to TRBJ2-2, with 9 bases that match TRBD2. The CDR3 is 18 amino acids. V trimming: 8 bases; J trimming: 7 bases; junction bases outside the gene matches: 20. Germline CDR1 SGHVS, CDR2 FNYEAQ. In DNA, the CDR3 is TGTGCCAGCGCGATTCCTAGGGGCGGGAGGGCCCTCGGCGGGGAGCTGTTTTTT. The encoded protein is CASAIPRGGRALGGELFF.

The chain links TRBV20-1 to TRBJ2-3; 9 bases line up with TRBD2. This CDR3 has 13 residues. The germline V gene has CDR1 DFQATT and CDR2 SNEGSKA (reference sequence). The trim removed 5 bases at V and 6 bases at J, leaving 6 bases unmatched. Here the CDR3 DNA reads TGCAGTGCTTTTAGCGGGGGCAGGGATACGCAGTATTTT. This translates into CSAFSGGRDTQYF.

This clonotype was recorded only once. J is TRBJ2-1 and V is TRBV7-6, with TRBD2 matching 7 bases. Germline CDR1 SGHVS, CDR2 FNYEAQ. The CDR3 contains 17 residues. V lost 4 bases to trimming and J lost 0 bases; unmatched junction nucleotides: 9. CDR3 in amino acids: CASSSQLAPSSYNEQFF. The CDR3 nucleotides read TGTGCCAGCAGCTCCCAACTAGCGCCGAGCTCCTACAATGAGCAGTTCTTC.

The chain links TRBV7-9 to TRBJ2-7; 12 bases line up with TRBD2. V shed 4 bases, J shed 2 bases, and the junction held 3 bases outside the gene matches. The CDR3 has 15 residues. Germline CDR1 is SEHNR and CDR2 is FQNEAQ (reference sequence). CDR3 in DNA: TGTGCCAGCAGCTCGAGACTAGCGGGGGCCTACGAGCAGTACTTC. Translating it yields CASSSRLAGAYEQYF.

The table lists this clonotype with a few counts. The chain couples TRBV18 to TRBJ1-2; 10 nucleotides align to TRBD1. The CDR3 loop spans 16 amino acids. The trim removed 5 bases at V and 3 bases at J, leaving 9 bases unmatched. Germline values: CDR1 KGHSH, CDR2 LQKENI. The CDR3 is CASSASPGTGDYGYTF. The CDR3 DNA reads as TGTGCCAGCTCAGCTAGTCCCGGGACAGGGGACTATGGCTACACCTTC.

This clonotype was counted only a few times. V usage is TRBV7-6 and J usage is TRBJ2-7; 12 bases match TRBD1. The CDR3 is made up of 15 amino acids. The J segment lost 2 bases and the V segment lost 4 bases, leaving 3 bases of the junction unmatched. Germline V gene data show CDR1 as SGHVS and CDR2 as FNYEAQ. The CDR3 DNA reads as TGTGCCAGCAGCTCGGGACAGGGGGCGGCCTACGAGCAGTACTTC. Amino acid sequence: CASSSGQGAAYEQYF.

V and J are TRBV19 and TRBJ2-4; TRBD1 or TRBD2 may be the D gene (5 bases each). The CDR3 loop spans 12 amino acids. Germline loops: CDR1 LNHDA, CDR2 SQIVND (reference sequence). Trimming shortened V by 3 bases and J by 7 bases, and 7 bases separated the two germline ends. The DNA of the CDR3 is TGTGCCAGTAGTATCGGGGCGAACATTCAGTACTTC. It yields the protein CASSIGANIQYF.

This clonotype is a singleton in its sample. Written as DNA, the CDR3 is TGTGCCAGCAGCCCAGGGAAATCAGCTTCTAACTATGGCTACACCTTC. This codes for CASSPGKSASNYGYTF. This chain joins TRBV7-9 and TRBJ1-2; D might be TRBD1 (5 bases). The CDR3 loop spans 16 amino acids. Between the trimmed V and J ends, which lost 5 bases and 0 bases, there was a span of 16 bases. Germline V CDR1 and CDR2: SEHNR, FQNEAQ (reference sequence). Supplemented by reference TRBV7-9 and TRBJ1-2, the full variable domain reads DTGVSQNPRHKITKRGQNVTFRCDPISEHNRLYWYRQTLGQGPEFLTYFQNEAQLEKSRLLSDRFSAERPKGSFSTLEIQRTEQGDSAMYLCASSPGKSASNYGYTFGSGTRLTVV.

The gene calls are TRBV25-1 and TRBJ1-6; D might be TRBD1 (6 bases). Germline V gene lookup returns CDR1 MGHDK and CDR2 SYGVNS. The V gene lost 2 bases and the J gene lost 7 bases, with 15 bases spanning the gap. The CDR3 has 16 residues. CDR3 residues: CASSEKGRGENSPLHF. For the CDR3, the DNA is TGTGCCAGCAGTGAAAAGGGCAGGGGAGAAAATTCACCCCTCCACTTT.

The chain combines TRBV5-1 with TRBJ2-1; 11 bases align to TRBD2. The germline V gene has CDR1 SGHRS and CDR2 YFSETQ. The CDR3 sequence is 17 residues long. Trimming cost V 0 bases and J 5 bases; bases outside gene matches: 7. The CDR3 nucleotides read TGCGCCAGCAGCTTGGTTGCTAGCGGGGGGTATAACAATGAGCAGTTCTTC. Amino acid sequence: CASSLVASGGYNNEQFF.